This T cell receptor (beta chain) was captured in a study of blood T cell repertoires in COVID-19. Study-wide context: Sources were T cells, B-cell-depleted T cells, or PBMCs; the material itself was cDNA or gDNA.

There are 15 residues in the CDR3. Germline trimming cut 2 bases from V and 4 bases from J; bases unmatched to any gene: 8. Germline lookup yields CDR1 SGHNT and CDR2 YYREEE (reference sequence). As originally analysed: By means of reference gene primer amplification, nucleated cell counts were estimated. Sequenced by immunoSEQ multiplex PCR; TCRdb stores in-frame clones only, minus some. V and J calls plus clone size are reproduced from that table; the DNA served to infer D and trimming. The sample yields a few hundred thousand clones, roughly 86% seen once. The chain carries TRBV5-4 and TRBJ1-1; 7 bases map to TRBD1. Sample: peripheral blood. The receptor's source is an older woman with COVID-19, enrolled during active disease. For the CDR3, the DNA is TGTGCCAGCAGCTTTATACAGGGGTCGGGCACTGAAGCTTTCTTT. This sequence encodes CASSFIQGSGTEAFF. The complete variable domain, with remaining parts taken from reference TRBV5-4 and TRBJ1-1, reads ETGVTQSPTHLIKTRGQQVTLRCSSQSGHNTVSWYQQALGQGPQFIFQYYREEENGRGNFPPRFSGLQFPNYSSELNVNALELDDSALYLCASSFIQGSGTEAFFGQGTRLTVV.